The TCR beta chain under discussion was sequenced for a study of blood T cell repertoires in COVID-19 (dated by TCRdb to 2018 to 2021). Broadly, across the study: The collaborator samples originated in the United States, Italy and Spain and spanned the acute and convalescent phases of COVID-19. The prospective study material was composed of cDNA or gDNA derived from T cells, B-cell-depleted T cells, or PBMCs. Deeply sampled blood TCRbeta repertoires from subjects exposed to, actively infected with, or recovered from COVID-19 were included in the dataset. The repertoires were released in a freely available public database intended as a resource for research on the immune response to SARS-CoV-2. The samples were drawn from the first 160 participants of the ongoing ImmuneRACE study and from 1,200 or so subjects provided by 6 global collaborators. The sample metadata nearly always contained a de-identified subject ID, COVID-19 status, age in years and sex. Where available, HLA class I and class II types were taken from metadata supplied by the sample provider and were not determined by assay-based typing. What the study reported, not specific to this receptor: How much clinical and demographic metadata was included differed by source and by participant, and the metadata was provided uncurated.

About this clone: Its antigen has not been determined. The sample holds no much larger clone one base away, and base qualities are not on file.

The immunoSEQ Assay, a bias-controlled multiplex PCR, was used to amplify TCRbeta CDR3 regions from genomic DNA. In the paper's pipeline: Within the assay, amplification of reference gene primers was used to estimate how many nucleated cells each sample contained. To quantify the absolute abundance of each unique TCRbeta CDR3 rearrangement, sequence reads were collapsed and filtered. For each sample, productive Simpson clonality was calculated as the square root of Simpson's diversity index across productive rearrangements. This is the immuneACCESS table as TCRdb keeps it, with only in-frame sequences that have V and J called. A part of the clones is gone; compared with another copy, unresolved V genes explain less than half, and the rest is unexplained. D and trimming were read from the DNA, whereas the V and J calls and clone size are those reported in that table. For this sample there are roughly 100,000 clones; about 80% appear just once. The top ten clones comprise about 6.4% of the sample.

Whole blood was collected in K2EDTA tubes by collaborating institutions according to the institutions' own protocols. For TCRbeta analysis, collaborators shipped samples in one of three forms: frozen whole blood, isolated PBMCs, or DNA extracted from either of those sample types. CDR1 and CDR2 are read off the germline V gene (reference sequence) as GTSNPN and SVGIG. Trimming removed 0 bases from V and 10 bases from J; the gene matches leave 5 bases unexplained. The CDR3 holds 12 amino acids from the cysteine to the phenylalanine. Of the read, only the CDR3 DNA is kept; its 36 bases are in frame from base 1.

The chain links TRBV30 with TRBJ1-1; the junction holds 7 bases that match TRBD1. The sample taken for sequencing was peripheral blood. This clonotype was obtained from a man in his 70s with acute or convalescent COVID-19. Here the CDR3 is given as CAWSVHRGVAFF. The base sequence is TGTGCCTGGAGTGTACACAGGGGAGTAGCTTTCTTT.